What follows is one T cell receptor beta chain and its context. The entry originates in a study of shared clonotypes between healthy human individuals. Produced via immunoSEQ multiplex PCR; TCRdb's table is partial and in-frame only. The table records approximately 1,000,000 clones, more than 75% of them present only once. The CDR3 extends over 15 amino acids. Trimming shortened V by 4 bases and J by 1 base, and 14 bases separated the two germline ends. Germline CDR1 reads SGHRS; CDR2 reads YFSETQ. Sequences were obtained from memory CD4+ T cells from PBMCs. Noted subset: CD45RA-negative fraction. This TCR came from a man younger than 35 in good health. Some clones in this sample may be carry-over from other donors' samples. The chain joins TRBV5-1 to TRBJ2-5; D is undetermined. The DNA for the CDR3 is TGCGCCAGCAGCAGCCAACTGGGTTCCCAAGAGACCCAGTACTTC. It codes for CASSSQLGSQETQYF.